Listed below are T cell receptor beta chains from one sample, sequenced in a study of pediatric ulcerative colitis. Assay: immunoSEQ multiplex PCR; the TCRdb copy retains only in-frame clones and omits some. Of about 14,000 clones in the sample, more than 80% were seen once. Sequencing input: blood. The source of these receptors is a boy aged 10-17 years with moderate ulcerative colitis. Both conserved end residues are part of each CDR3.

j_call v_call cdr3_length cdr3_aa
TRBJ2-1 TRBV18 15 CASSPRTGTTNEQFF
TRBJ1-1 TRBV7-9 13 CASSDRGDTEAFF
TRBJ1-1 TRBV10-3 11 CAISGDLEAFF
TRBJ2-7 TRBV9 13 CASSVVDGYEQYF
TRBJ2-1 TRBV7-6 18 CASSLNLAGGPSYNEQFF
TRBJ2-1 TRBV13 17 CASSLGFGHLLNNEQFF
TRBJ2-3 TRBV2 13 CASRQGAADTQYF
TRBJ1-2 TRBV6-6 15 CASSYSLAGQDGYTF
TRBJ1-2 TRBV11-2 13 CASSPQGRLVYTF
TRBJ2-7 TRBV6-6 15 CASSPPRAVSYEQYF
TRBJ2-1 TRBV12-5 15 CASGWDGTNGDEQFF
TRBJ2-3 TRBV5-4 15 CASSFGLAVGDTQYF
TRBJ1-1 TRBV20-1 11 CSAARYTEAFF
TRBJ2-6 TRBV5-1 17 CASSQGRPDSGANVLTF
TRBJ1-2 TRBV9 14 CASSVLDTNYGYTF
TRBJ1-2 TRBV7-2 16 CAIPDKTTITNYGYTF
TRBJ2-7 TRBV7-3 16 CASSFNPGTGHHEQYF
TRBJ2-3 TRBV30 16 CAWSVLRLAGTDTQYF
TRBJ1-3 TRBV12-5 15 CACHGGGDSGNTIYF
TRBJ1-2 TRBV10-3 15 CAIREALGQNYGYTF
TRBJ2-7 TRBV11-3 13 CASRGRLSYEQYF
TRBJ2-5 TRBV5-1 15 CASHTGGNAPGTQYF
TRBJ2-5 TRBV5-1 14 CASSRTGRQETQYF
TRBJ2-7 TRBV6-5 14 CASSYGGGSYEQYF
TRBJ1-3 TRBV7-9 17 CASSLSGTENSGNTIYF
TRBJ2-3 TRBV2 16 CASPRGRYSSTDTQYF
TRBJ2-1 TRBV7-2 15 CASSWNSGGAGEQFF
TRBJ1-4 TRBV9 14 CASSVGTANEKLFF
TRBJ2-1 TRBV18 15 CASNPGTSGRTEQFF
TRBJ2-5 TRBV6-5 14 CASKLPGQGETQYF
TRBJ2-3 TRBV25-1 15 CASSEWRGRVDTQYF
TRBJ2-2 TRBV9 15 CASSPGTPNTGELFF
TRBJ2-4 TRBV27 19 CASPLGGTGGIVAKNIQYF
TRBJ1-5 TRBV12-2 18 CASRLASCTGSSNQPQHF
TRBJ2-3 TRBV10-3 18 CAISESVLGQVGPDTQYF
TRBJ2-7 TRBV5-6 12 CASSRQGREQYF
TRBJ2-2 TRBV5-1 17 CASSRQLGQGIPGELFF
TRBJ1-6 TRBV5-4 14 CASSFQGAASPLHF
TRBJ1-2 TRBV19 16 CASRFHLRVRAYGYTF
TRBJ2-1 TRBV10-3 16 CAISGPGAETYNEQFF
TRBJ2-6 TRBV19 17 CASSDSPAPSGANVLTF
TRBJ2-1 TRBV5-1 12 CASSLYVEEQFF